One and the same sample provided the 26 T cell receptor beta chains below, sequenced in a study of CD8 T cells in Susac syndrome. cDNA came from roughly 0.53 to 1 ug RNA primed by random hexamers. Via MiXCR, TCRdb re-called the immunoSEQ multiplex PCR reads, giving one row per CDR3 protein. This repertoire shows roughly 180,000 distinct CDR3 sequences, about 94% found once; its top ten account for 0.085% to 0.1%. Sequenced sample: CD4+ T cells from PBMCs. The receptors stem from a human donor with Susac syndrome.

This clonotype has just a few counts. This chain links TRBV29-1 with TRBJ2-5; D is perhaps TRBD1 (6 bases). The V and J ends lost 2 bases and 1 base respectively, with 8 bases between them. CDR1 is SQVTM and CDR2 is ANQGSEA in the germline V gene. The CDR3 consists of 13 residues. CDR3 sequence reads: CSVELGAQETQYF. CDR3 bases: TGCAGCGTTGAACTGGGGGCCCAAGAGACCCAGTACTTC.

The V and J genes are TRBV6-2 or TRBV6-3 and TRBJ2-7; tentatively, D is TRBD2 (6 bases). Trimming removed 5 bases from V and 0 bases from J, with 17 bases in between. Germline-derived CDR1 and CDR2 are MNHEY and SVGEGT. The CDR3 runs 16 residues. The CDR3 is CASSPRGRGSSYEQYF. CDR3 in DNA: TGTGCCAGCAGTCCCCGCGGGCGGGGCAGCTCCTACGAGCAGTACTTC.

This chain joins TRBV15 and TRBJ2-7; D may be TRBD1 (5 bases). Germline V gene lookup returns CDR1 LNHNV and CDR2 YYDKDF (reference sequence). The CDR3 length is 14 residues. V lost 0 bases to trimming and J lost 6 bases, with 12 bases between them. The DNA of the CDR3 is TGTGCCACCAGCAGAGATCCTGGCAGGGTCGAGCAGTACTTC. It is translated as CATSRDPGRVEQYF.

About this clonotype itself: Germline and junction disagree at one end, which may indicate a read error. The gene calls are TRBV29-1 and TRBJ1-1; TRBD1 agrees at 8 bases. This CDR3 is built from 13 residues. Germline CDR1 SQVTM, CDR2 ANQGSEA. Here the CDR3 reads CSAGMAGGTAAFF. The CDR3 coding sequence is TGCAGCGCGGGGATGGCAGGGGGCACTGCAGCTTTCTTT.

The chain combines TRBV29-1 with TRBJ1-4; D is uncertain. The CDR3 sequence is 14 residues long. Germline CDR1 SQVTM, CDR2 ANQGSEA. Deletions cut 3 bases from V and 2 bases from J, with 10 bases between. The CDR3 loop is CSVDPSGTNEKLFF. CDR3 in DNA: TGCAGCGTTGATCCGAGTGGGACTAATGAAAAACTGTTTTTT. Together with reference TRBV29-1 and TRBJ1-4, the CDR3 gives the full variable domain: SAVISQKPSRDICQRGTSLTIQCQVDSQVTMMFWYRQQPGQSLTLIATANQGSEATYESGFVIDKFPISRPNLTFSTLTVSNMSPEDSSIYLCSVDPSGTNEKLFFGSGTQLSVL.

The CDR3, as DNA: TGTGCCAGCAGCCCGGGACTATCCTACGAGCAGTACTTC. This translates into CASSPGLSYEQYF. The genes are TRBV7-8 and TRBJ2-7, with 7 nucleotides matching TRBD2. CDR1 is SGHVS, CDR2 FQNEAQ, per germline. The CDR3 runs to 13 residues. V lost 5 bases, J lost 1 base, and 2 bases stayed unmatched.

J is TRBJ2-5 and V is TRBV11-2; D gene uncertain. Trimming cost V 2 bases and J 4 bases, with 2 bases left between them. The CDR3 extends over 11 amino acids. The germline V gene has CDR1 SGHAT and CDR2 FQNNGV. The CDR3 DNA follows: TGTGCCAGCAGCTTAATAGAGACCCAGTACTTC. Translated: CASSLIETQYF.

The chain combines TRBV12-3 or TRBV12-4 with TRBJ2-1; D perhaps matches TRBD2 (5 bases). The V and J ends lost 4 bases and 4 bases respectively, with 5 bases between them. This CDR3 has 12 amino acids. The CDR3, as DNA: TGTGCCAGCAGTTCGGGGTACAATGAGCAGTTCTTC. Translation gives CASSSGYNEQFF.

In its sample, this clonotype was seen once. V is TRBV29-1 and J is TRBJ2-1, with 8 bases identical to TRBD1. Losses at the gene ends were 7 bases for V and 6 bases for J; bases not matched to a gene: 8. Per germline, CDR1 SQVTM and CDR2 ANQGSEA. This CDR3 contains 13 residues. As DNA, the CDR3 is TGCAGCGCTACGGACAGGGTCGGCAATGAGCAGTTCTTC. Encoded protein: CSATDRVGNEQFF.

J is TRBJ1-1 and V is TRBV15; D is undetermined. Per germline, CDR1 LNHNV and CDR2 YYDKDF (reference sequence). With 0 bases removed from V and 1 base from J, the gap between germline ends came to 12 bases. This CDR3 comprises 16 residues. CDR3 DNA sequence: TGTGCCACCAGCAGAGATCTCGCGTGGGGGAACACTGAAGCTTTCTTT. Residues: CATSRDLAWGNTEAFF.

This chain joins TRBV20-1 and TRBJ2-5; 8 bases map to TRBD1. V gave up 0 bases and J gave up 2 bases; unmatched junction bases: 2. The CDR3 runs 14 residues. Germline V gene sequence: CDR1 DFQATT, CDR2 SNEGSKA (reference sequence). The CDR3 DNA reads TGCAGTGCTAGAGATTGGACAGGGCAAGAGACCCAGTACTTC. Its translation is CSARDWTGQETQYF.

The rearrangement links TRBV7-2 to TRBJ1-1; D ambiguous. Germline lookup yields CDR1 SGHTA and CDR2 FQGNSA. The ends were cut back, 5 bases at V and 3 bases at J, with 13 bases in the middle. The CDR3 extends over 14 amino acids. The CDR3 coding sequence is TGTGCCAGCAGCCCCACTCCCCGGGACACTGAAGCTTTCTTT. Amino acids: CASSPTPRDTEAFF.

V and J are TRBV3-1 and TRBJ2-3; D unresolved. This CDR3 spans 15 amino acids. V was trimmed by 0 bases and J by 4 bases, leaving 11 bases between them. In germline, CDR1 is LGHDT, CDR2 YNNKEL (reference sequence). As DNA, the CDR3 is TGTGCCAGCAGCCAAGAGTCGTGGGCTGCAGATACGCAGTATTTT. It specifies CASSQESWAADTQYF.

This chain joins TRBV6-5 and TRBJ1-2; D call uncertain. The CDR3 covers 15 residues. V lost 6 bases, J lost 0 bases, and 14 bases lay in between. Germline V CDR1 and CDR2: MNHEY, SVGAGI. The CDR3 DNA reads as TGTGCCAGCAGGTTGGACGCCCAAGCTAACTATGGCTACACCTTC. It codes for CASRLDAQANYGYTF.

This clonotype showed up just once. The V call is TRBV7-2, the J call TRBJ1-1, with TRBD1 as a possible D gene (6 bases). Germline CDR1 and CDR2: SGHTA and FQGNSA. The CDR3 runs 14 residues. V was cut by 8 bases and J by 2 bases, with 15 bases left in between. The CDR3 protein is CASHLGGVNTEAFF. In DNA form, the CDR3 reads TGTGCCAGCCATTTAGGGGGGGTAAACACTGAAGCTTTCTTT. Combining the CDR3 with reference TRBV7-2 and TRBJ1-1 gives the whole variable domain GAGVSQSPSNKVTEKGKDVELRCDPISGHTALYWYRQSLGQGLEFLIYFQGNSAPDKSGLPSDRFSAERTGGSVSTLTIQRTQQEDSAVYLCASHLGGVNTEAFFGQGTRLTVV.

CDR3 coding DNA: TGTGCCAGCAGCTTCAAAGGGGACAATGAGCAGTTCTTC. This gives the protein CASSFKGDNEQFF. The chain couples TRBV5-4 to TRBJ2-1; weak D call: TRBD1 (5 bases). The CDR3 spans 13 residues. V lost 2 bases to trimming and J lost 5 bases, with 8 bases between them. CDR1 and CDR2 from the germline V gene are SGHNT and YYREEE (reference sequence). Full variable domain (remainder filled in from reference TRBV5-4 and TRBJ2-1): ETGVTQSPTHLIKTRGQQVTLRCSSQSGHNTVSWYQQALGQGPQFIFQYYREEENGRGNFPPRFSGLQFPNYSSELNVNALELDDSALYLCASSFKGDNEQFFGPGTRLTVL.

In DNA form, the CDR3 reads TGTGCCTGGAGTGCGGGACTGCAAGAGACCCAGTACTTC. Amino acids: CAWSAGLQETQYF. V usage is TRBV30 and J usage is TRBJ2-5; weak D call: TRBD2 (6 bases). The germline V gene encodes CDR1 GTSNPN and CDR2 SVGIG (reference sequence). V shed 1 base and J shed 2 bases, with 8 bases lying between them. The CDR3 is made up of 13 amino acids. Drawing the rest from reference TRBV30 and TRBJ2-5, the complete variable domain is SQTIHQWPATLVQPVGSPLSLECTVEGTSNPNLYWYRQAAGRGLQLLFYSVGIGQISSEVPQNLSASRPQDRQFILSSKKLLLSDSGFYLCAWSAGLQETQYFGPGTRLLVL.

The chain combines TRBV14 with TRBJ2-7, with a weak D call TRBD2 (5 bases). The V and J ends lost 0 bases and 7 bases respectively, with 10 bases between them. CDR3 length: 13 residues. The germline V gene has CDR1 SGHDN and CDR2 FVKESK. The CDR3 nucleotides are TGTGCCAGCAGCCAAGATCGGACTTGGGAGCAGTACTTC. Translated: CASSQDRTWEQYF. Looking up the rest from reference TRBV14 and TRBJ2-7 gives the full variable domain: EAGVTQFPSHSVIEKGQTVTLRCDPISGHDNLYWYRRVMGKEIKFLLHFVKESKQDESGMPNNRFLAERTGGTYSTLKVQPAELEDSGVYFCASSQDRTWEQYFGPGTRLTVT.

About this clonotype itself: A read error may account for a junction end that differs from germline. The rearrangement uses TRBV20-1 and TRBJ2-7; 10 bases map to TRBD1. The CDR3 loop spans 13 amino acids. Germline values: CDR1 DFQATT, CDR2 SNEGSKA (reference sequence). DNA of the CDR3: TGCAGTGTTAGACAGGGGGCGCGCTACGAGCAGTACTTC. Translation: CSVRQGARYEQYF.

The gene calls are TRBV30 and TRBJ1-4; D not resolved. Trimming shortened V by 2 bases and J by 0 bases, and 13 bases separated the two germline ends. Germline values: CDR1 GTSNPN, CDR2 SVGIG (reference sequence). The CDR3 spans 16 residues. DNA of the CDR3: TGTGCCTGGAGTCCCGTCCGATTGGCAACTAATGAAAAACTGTTTTTT. Translated, it gives CAWSPVRLATNEKLFF.

The gene calls are TRBV7-3 and TRBJ2-1, with 14 bases fitting TRBD2. This CDR3 is built from 14 residues. Germline CDR1 is SGHTA and CDR2 is FQGTGA. J gave up 15 bases and V 4 bases, and 8 bases lay outside the gene matches. Here the CDR3 DNA reads TGTGCCAGCAGCTCACGGACTAGCGGGGGGACTTTGTTCTTC. Protein: CASSSRTSGGTLFF.

The rearrangement uses TRBV5-6 and TRBJ1-1; perhaps TRBD1 as D (6 bases). Germline CDR1 is SGHDT and CDR2 is YYEEEE. The CDR3 is 17 amino acids. V dropped 0 bases and J dropped 3 bases, with 18 bases sitting between them. CDR3 nucleotide sequence: TGTGCCAGCAGCTTGGTAGGACTCCAGGGGAGGGACACTGAAGCTTTCTTT. It translates to CASSLVGLQGRDTEAFF.

A single count supports this clonotype. V usage is TRBV20-1 and J usage is TRBJ1-5; TRBD1 might be the D (5 bases). The CDR3 spans 14 residues. V was shortened by 3 bases and J by 4 bases, with 13 bases between the two germline ends. The germline gives CDR1 DFQATT, CDR2 SNEGSKA (reference sequence). The CDR3 DNA reads as TGCAGTGCTAGGGGGGGAGGATCAAATCAGCCCCAGCATTTT. Amino acids: CSARGGGSNQPQHF.

V and J are TRBV29-1 and TRBJ1-2; unclear D gene. The CDR3 runs to 12 residues. With 4 bases removed from V and 3 bases from J, the gap between germline ends came to 9 bases. Germline CDR1 is SQVTM and CDR2 is ANQGSEA. The CDR3: CSVGEGYYGYTF. For the CDR3, the DNA is TGCAGCGTTGGGGAGGGTTACTATGGCTACACCTTC.

The CDR3 spells CASNLDATDTQYF. CDR3 bases: TGTGCCAGCAACCTGGACGCCACAGATACGCAGTATTTT. The chain employs TRBV5-4 and TRBJ2-3; D uncertain. This CDR3 region has 13 residues. Trimming left V 6 bases short and J 2 bases short, with 10 bases between. In germline, CDR1 is SGHNT, CDR2 YYREEE (reference sequence).

This chain connects TRBV6-2 or TRBV6-3 to TRBJ1-5; D unresolved. V was clipped by 7 bases and J by 11 bases, with 18 bases between them. The CDR3 is made up of 13 amino acids. The germline gives CDR1 MNHEY, CDR2 SVGEGT. The CDR3 DNA follows: TGTGCCAGCAATGGTACCCCTCAGGCGGCCCAGCATTTT. This sequence encodes CASNGTPQAAQHF.